This T cell receptor (beta chain) emerged from a study of low-dose radiotherapy and immunotherapy resistance in tumors. The overall study: The patients were given nivolumab 240 mg every two weeks and ipilimumab 1 mg/kg every six weeks, through an intravenous route.

Time point described: before trial treatment. At least ten counts were recorded for this clonotype. TRAV- and TRBV-specific primers were used for first-strand cDNA, which covered alpha and beta chains. TCRs were put through 20 to 25 PCR cycles of amplification with Phusion. A constant-region primer and the V-primer adapter served as the primer pair. TCRdb passed the reads through MiXCR, listing each CDR3 protein once. In the table there are about 82,000 distinct CDR3 sequences, approximately 20% of which are singletons. Germline loops: CDR1 SGHNT, CDR2 YYREEE (reference sequence). This CDR3 region has 15 residues. The trim removed 2 bases at V and 6 bases at J, leaving 9 bases unmatched.

The TCR sequence derives from a male donor with prostate cancer. This sequence joins TRBV5-4 and TRBJ2-7; 9 positions match TRBD2. The source material was PBMCs, sampled before treatment. CDR3 sequence (DNA): TGTGCCAGCAGCTTAAATGGCGGGAGGGCCTTCGAGCAGTACTTC. Its translation: CASSLNGGRAFEQYF. Full variable domain (outside the CDR3, taken from reference TRBV5-4 and TRBJ2-7): ETGVTQSPTHLIKTRGQQVTLRCSSQSGHNTVSWYQQALGQGPQFIFQYYREEENGRGNFPPRFSGLQFPNYSSELNVNALELDDSALYLCASSLNGGRAFEQYFGPGTRLTVT.